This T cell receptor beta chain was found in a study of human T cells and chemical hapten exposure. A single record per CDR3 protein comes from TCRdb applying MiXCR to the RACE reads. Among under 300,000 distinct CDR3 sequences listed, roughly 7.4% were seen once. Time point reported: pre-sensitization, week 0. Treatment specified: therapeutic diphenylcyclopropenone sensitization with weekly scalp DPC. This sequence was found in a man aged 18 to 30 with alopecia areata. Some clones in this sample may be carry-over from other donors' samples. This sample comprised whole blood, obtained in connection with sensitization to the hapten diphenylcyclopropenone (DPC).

CDR3 bases: TGTGCCAGCAGCTTAAAGGGAGTTATCGGAAATTCACCCCTCCACTTT. Its translation: CASSLKGVIGNSPLHF. V and J are TRBV7-9 and TRBJ1-6; D ambiguous. The CDR3 length is 16 residues. V was clipped by 2 bases and J by 7 bases, with 15 bases between them. The germline CDR1 and CDR2 sequences are SEHNR and FQNEAQ (reference sequence).